One sample yielded the 27 T cell receptor beta chains listed below, sequenced in a study of read filtering for tumor transcriptome and immune sequencing. From approximately 430 ng of RNA, a library with molecular barcoded alpha/delta and beta/gamma adaptors was made. Via MiXCR, TCRdb re-called the reads, giving one row per CDR3 protein. The sample carries 100,000 to 150,000 distinct CDR3 sequences, 10% to 15% recorded once. What was sequenced was a population of CD138-negative cells sorted from bone marrow. These receptors originate from a donor aged 40 or older with multiple myeloma.

This clonotype has a count of ten or more. J is TRBJ2-1 and V is TRBV28, with 10 bases fitting TRBD2. V trimming: 3 bases; J trimming: 7 bases; junction bases outside the gene matches: 9. The CDR3 spans 16 residues. Germline CDR1 MDHEN, CDR2 SYDVKM. The CDR3 DNA is TGTGCCAGCAGTTTGGGGGCAGCGGGAGGGCCTAATGAGCAGTTCTTC. Translated: CASSLGAAGGPNEQFF. Using reference TRBV28 and TRBJ2-1 for the parts outside the CDR3, the full variable domain is DVKVTQSSRYLVKRTGEKVFLECVQDMDHENMFWYRQDPGLGLRLIYFSYDVKMKEKGDIPEGYSVSREKKERFSLILESASTNQTSMYLCASSLGAAGGPNEQFFGPGTRLTVL.

This clonotype was observed once. A read error may be the cause here, since a much bigger clone is one base away. The chain combines TRBV29-1 with TRBJ2-5; D is undetermined. CDR1 SQVTM and CDR2 ANQGSEA come from the germline V gene. This CDR3 has 12 amino acids. This chain's CDR3 is CSVGSPGETQHF. As DNA, the CDR3 is TGCAGCGTTGGCTCTCCCGGTGAGACCCAGCACTTC.

This clonotype was found many times. The chain links TRBV7-8 to TRBJ2-2, with D maybe TRBD2 (6 bases). The CDR3 has 15 residues. Trimming cost V 6 bases and J 4 bases, with 15 bases left between them. Looked up from germline, CDR1 is SGHVS and CDR2 is FQNEAQ. The CDR3 DNA follows: TGTGCCAGCAGTGAGGAGGGCCACCGCACCGGGGAGCTGTTTTTT. This codes for CASSEEGHRTGELFF.

The sample holds many counts of this clonotype. V is TRBV6-5 and J is TRBJ2-5, with TRBD2 identical over 8 bases. The germline gives CDR1 MNHEY, CDR2 SVGAGI. The CDR3 length is 14 residues. V shed 5 bases, J shed 2 bases, and the junction held 4 bases outside the gene matches. CDR3 loop: CASSQVAGQETQYF. In nucleotides, the CDR3 is TGTGCCAGCAGTCAGGTAGCGGGACAAGAGACCCAGTACTTC.

This clonotype was recorded at least ten times. The chain couples TRBV5-1 to TRBJ2-5, with D maybe TRBD1 (7 bases). With 2 bases removed from V and 5 bases from J, the gap between germline ends came to 13 bases. CDR3 length: 14 amino acids. Germline V gene data show CDR1 as SGHRS and CDR2 as YFSETQ. CDR3 loop: CASSFGGGGETQYF. Here the CDR3 DNA reads TGCGCCAGCAGCTTTGGAGGGGGCGGGGAGACCCAGTACTTC.

V gene TRBV19 combines with J gene TRBJ2-3; TRBD2 matches at 10 bases. The CDR3 has 14 amino acids. Per the germline V gene, CDR1 is LNHDA and CDR2 is SQIVND (reference sequence). The V and J ends lost 6 bases and 4 bases, in that order; junction bases with no gene match: 4. The DNA for the CDR3 is TGTGCCAGTAGCCACGGACTAGCGGCAGATACGCAGTATTTT. Translating it yields CASSHGLAADTQYF.

This clonotype has at least ten counts. The V gene is TRBV28, the J gene TRBJ1-5; 9 nucleotides align to TRBD1. The J segment lost 5 bases and the V segment lost 7 bases, leaving 6 bases of the junction unmatched. This CDR3 region has 14 residues. Germline CDR1 is MDHEN and CDR2 is SYDVKM. The CDR3 reads CASTPTGGDQPQHF. CDR3 coding DNA: TGTGCCAGCACCCCGACAGGGGGTGATCAGCCCCAGCATTTT.

This clonotype was observed many times. The V and J genes are TRBV5-6 and TRBJ1-2; D call uncertain. Germline V gene data show CDR1 as SGHDT and CDR2 as YYEEEE. The CDR3 spans 16 residues. V lost 4 bases and J 5 bases, leaving 21 bases between the germline ends. CDR3: CASSPLATGYEYGYTF. CDR3 coding DNA: TGTGCCAGCAGCCCCCTCGCGACGGGGTATGAGTATGGCTACACCTTC.

This clonotype was seen at least ten times. The chain recombines TRBV7-2 with TRBJ1-4; 9 nucleotides match TRBD1. Trimming removed 5 bases from V and 8 bases from J; junction bases left unmatched: 3. CDR1 is SGHTA and CDR2 is FQGNSA in the germline V gene. The CDR3 length is 13 residues. CDR3 residues: CASSRQGEEKLFF. The DNA for the CDR3 is TGTGCCAGCAGCCGACAGGGGGAAGAAAAACTGTTTTTT.

This chain links TRBV28 with TRBJ2-2; 8 nucleotides match TRBD1. The CDR3 runs 15 residues. With V trimmed by 4 bases and J by 6 bases, 7 bases remained unmatched. Per the germline V gene, CDR1 is MDHEN and CDR2 is SYDVKM. The CDR3 protein is CASSWGQVGAGELFF. The CDR3 nucleotides are TGTGCCAGCAGTTGGGGACAGGTGGGGGCCGGGGAGCTGTTTTTT.

In its sample, this clonotype was seen many times. The rearrangement joins TRBV6-1 to TRBJ2-7; 9 bases are a match to TRBD2. The CDR3 runs 14 residues. V gave up 4 bases and J gave up 2 bases; unmatched junction bases: 3. Germline loops: CDR1 MNHNS, CDR2 SASEGT. The DNA of the CDR3 is TGTGCCAGCAGTGCCACTAGCGGGCCCTACGAGCAGTACTTC. Encoded protein: CASSATSGPYEQYF.

This clonotype has just a few counts. The chain employs TRBV3-1 and TRBJ2-7, with TRBD2 matching over 9 bases. The V and J ends lost 5 bases and 4 bases, in that order; junction bases with no gene match: 6. The CDR3 length is 14 residues. The germline CDR1 and CDR2 sequences are LGHDT and YNNKEL (reference sequence). The chain's CDR3 is CASSGGLAWYEQYF. DNA for the CDR3: TGTGCCAGCAGCGGGGGACTAGCATGGTACGAGCAGTACTTC.

This clonotype was recorded at least ten times. The rearrangement joins TRBV6-2 or TRBV6-3 to TRBJ1-5, with 8 bases that match TRBD1. Germline V CDR1 and CDR2: MNHEY, SVGEGT. The CDR3 sequence is 14 residues long. V lost 5 bases, J lost 4 bases, and 4 bases stayed unmatched. The CDR3 is CASSAGGPNQPQHF. The DNA of the CDR3 is TGTGCCAGCAGTGCAGGGGGCCCTAATCAGCCCCAGCATTTT.

This clonotype has a count of ten or more. The chain carries TRBV5-1 and TRBJ1-4; 8 positions match TRBD1. The CDR3 sequence is 16 residues long. With 4 bases clipped from V and 8 bases from J, the junction kept 13 bases outside the gene matches. Germline V gives CDR1 SGHRS, CDR2 YFSETQ. Here the CDR3 DNA reads TGCGCCAGCAGCAAAACACCGGGACAGGTAGACGAAAAACTGTTTTTT. This sequence encodes CASSKTPGQVDEKLFF.

This clonotype was counted only a few times. No conserved phenylalanine or tryptophan is present at the end of the CDR3, so a read error is the likely explanation. The chain combines TRBV12-3 or TRBV12-4 with TRBJ2-1; perhaps TRBD1 as D (5 bases). V was clipped by 2 bases and J by 5 bases, with 13 bases between them. This CDR3 is built from 15 residues. CDR3 sequence reads: CASSLNPGRDNEQFL. The CDR3 DNA follows: TGTGCCAGCAGTTTAAACCCGGGCAGGGACAATGAGCAGTTCCTC.

This clonotype appeared many times. The chain links TRBV11-2 to TRBJ2-7; no reliable D call. The ends were cut back, 1 base at V and 4 bases at J, with 20 bases in the middle. The CDR3 contains 17 residues. Germline CDR1 reads SGHAT; CDR2 reads FQNNGV. The CDR3 is CASSLVGGPRSSYEQYF. As DNA, the CDR3 is TGTGCCAGCAGCTTAGTTGGTGGCCCCCGATCGTCTTACGAGCAGTACTTC.

This clonotype has ten or more counts. The chain has TRBV19 and TRBJ2-1; 11 nucleotides align to TRBD2. Germline V gene data show CDR1 as LNHDA and CDR2 as SQIVND (reference sequence). V lost 8 bases to trimming and J lost 6 bases; unmatched junction nucleotides: 9. This CDR3 spans 15 amino acids. CDR3 DNA: TGTGCCAGTTGGGCGGGACTAGCGGAATCCAATGAGCAGTTCTTC. Translation: CASWAGLAESNEQFF.

Notes on this clonotype: An end of the junction does not agree with germline; a read error may underlie this. The V call is TRBV7-7, the J call TRBJ2-3; 9 bases align to TRBD1. The CDR3 has 15 amino acids. The germline V gene has CDR1 SSHAT and CDR2 FNYEAQ (reference sequence). In DNA form, the CDR3 reads TGTGCTAGCAGCACCGGGACAGGGAGCACAGATACGCAGTATTTT. It specifies CASSTGTGSTDTQYF.

This clonotype came up a few times. The chain recombines TRBV5-6 with TRBJ2-1; the D gene is possibly TRBD2 (6 bases). Deletions cut 2 bases from V and 6 bases from J, with 15 bases between. The CDR3 sequence is 15 residues long. CDR1 SGHDT and CDR2 YYEEEE come from the germline V gene. The CDR3 is CASSFPGLALNEQFF. The CDR3 DNA reads as TGTGCCAGCAGCTTCCCTGGGCTAGCGCTCAATGAGCAGTTCTTC.

This clonotype was counted only a few times. As the CDR3 is not closed by the conserved phenylalanine or tryptophan, this likely results from a read error. The chain joins TRBV6-5 to TRBJ1-1; D is uncertain. This CDR3 is 13 amino acids long. CDR1 is MNHEY and CDR2 is SVGAGI in the germline V gene. Between the trimmed V and J ends, which lost 0 bases and 9 bases, there was a span of 11 bases. CDR3 nucleotides: TGTGCCAGCAGTTACTCAGGGTTGGACCAAGCTTTCTCT. Its translation is CASSYSGLDQAFS.

At least ten counts were recorded for this clonotype. The rearrangement links TRBV20-1 to TRBJ1-2; D unclear. Between the trimmed V and J ends, which lost 5 bases and 7 bases, there was a span of 14 bases. This CDR3 comprises 12 residues. Germline lookup yields CDR1 DFQATT and CDR2 SNEGSKA (reference sequence). DNA of the CDR3: TGCAGTGCTGAAAAGGGCTCCTCTGGCTACACCTTC. Its translation: CSAEKGSSGYTF.

This clonotype has at least ten counts. The V and J genes are TRBV11-1 and TRBJ2-7; 9 bases are shared with TRBD1. The CDR3 spans 16 residues. Germline lookup yields CDR1 SGHAT and CDR2 FQDESV (reference sequence). The V segment lost 1 base and the J segment 2 bases; nucleotides outside the gene matches: 6. For the CDR3, the DNA is TGTGCCAGCAGCTTAGTTTCTGGACAGGGGACCTACGAGCAGTACTTC. It is translated as CASSLVSGQGTYEQYF.

This clonotype was seen only a few times. The CDR3 carries no conserved terminal phenylalanine or tryptophan, so it likely arises from a read error. The V gene is TRBV28, the J gene TRBJ1-5; D call uncertain. Germline V CDR1 and CDR2: MDHEN, SYDVKM. V shed 3 bases and J shed 0 bases, with 3 bases lying between them. The CDR3 extends over 13 amino acids. CDR3 nucleotide sequence: TGTGCCAGCAGTTTCGGTAGCAATCAGCCCCAGCATCTT. Protein product: CASSFGSNQPQHL.

The chain is built from TRBV7-2 and TRBJ2-5; TRBD2 aligns across 15 bases. Trimming cost V 4 bases and J 0 bases; bases outside gene matches: 3. Germline CDR1 is SGHTA and CDR2 is FQGNSA. This CDR3 has 17 residues. For the CDR3, the DNA is TGTGCCAGCAGCTCGGGACTAGCGGGAGGTTACCAAGAGACCCAGTACTTC. It yields the protein CASSSGLAGGYQETQYF.

This clonotype was detected many times. V and J are TRBV29-1 and TRBJ2-2; D is ambiguous. CDR1 and CDR2 from the germline V gene are SQVTM and ANQGSEA. The V and J ends lost 5 bases and 8 bases respectively, with 12 bases between them. The CDR3 has 12 amino acids. CDR3 in amino acids: CSVWTRTGELFF. The DNA of the CDR3 is TGCAGCGTTTGGACCCGGACGGGGGAGCTGTTTTTT.

This sequence joins TRBV5-6 and TRBJ1-2, with D unclear. Germline lookup yields CDR1 SGHDT and CDR2 YYEEEE. This CDR3 spans 14 amino acids. V lost 0 bases to trimming and J lost 4 bases, with 10 bases between them. CDR3 DNA: TGTGCCAGCAGCTTGGGTCGGCGTAGCTATGGCTACACCTTC. Its translation is CASSLGRRSYGYTF. The variable domain in full, with the rest retrieved from reference TRBV5-6 and TRBJ1-2, is DAGVTQSPTHLIKTRGQQVTLRCSPKSGHDTVSWYQQALGQGPQFIFQYYEEEERQRGNFPDRFSGHQFPNYSSELNVNALLLGDSALYLCASSLGRRSYGYTFGSGTRLTVV.

This clonotype was seen a few times. This chain joins TRBV4-1 and TRBJ2-1; 8 bases are shared with TRBD2. CDR3 length: 16 amino acids. The J segment lost 9 bases and the V segment lost 1 base, leaving 11 bases of the junction unmatched. Germline V lookup: CDR1 MGHRA, CDR2 YSYEKL. The CDR3 coding sequence is TGCGCCAGCAGCCAAGGGGTTAGCGGGATCCTGAGTGAGCAGTTCTTC. Amino acids: CASSQGVSGILSEQFF.